This T cell receptor (beta chain) was identified during a study of cytomegalovirus exposure and HLA in healthy donors. Use of 60 Vbeta and 13 Jbeta primers characterized the PCR. Sequencing was performed with immunoSEQ multiplex PCR; in TCRdb, only in-frame clones are kept and a portion is missing. The profile shows 130,000 or so clones, approximately 80% of them singletons. About this clone: As yet, its antigen is unknown.

Trimming pared 11 bases from V and 2 bases from J, leaving 24 bases between. This CDR3 spans 16 amino acids. Germline loops: CDR1 WSHSY, CDR2 SAAADI. The study's findings and limits: A later analysis reportedly identified an Asian-associated ancestry cluster as carrying fewer N-insertions than the approximately 670-donor mean. Presence/absence results assume similar sequencing depth per donor, which may not hold.

The J gene is TRBJ1-1, the V gene TRBV10-2; D is possibly TRBD1 (5 bases). This TCR was recovered from a woman aged 55-69 years in good health and CMV-seronegative. Specimen: PBMCs. CDR3 in amino acids: CARPGGGGPNNTEAFF. The CDR3 bases are TGCGCCCGCCCGGGGGGGGGAGGACCAAATAACACTGAAGCTTTCTTT.